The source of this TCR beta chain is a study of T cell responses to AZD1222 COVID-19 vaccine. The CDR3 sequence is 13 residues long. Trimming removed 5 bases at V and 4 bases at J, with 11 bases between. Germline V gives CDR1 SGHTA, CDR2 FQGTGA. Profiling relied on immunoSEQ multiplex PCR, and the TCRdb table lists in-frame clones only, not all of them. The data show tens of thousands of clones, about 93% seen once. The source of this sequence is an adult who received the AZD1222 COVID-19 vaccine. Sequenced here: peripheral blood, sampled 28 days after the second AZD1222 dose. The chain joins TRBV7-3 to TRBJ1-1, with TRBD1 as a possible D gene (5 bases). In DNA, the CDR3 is TGTGCCAGCAGCCCACAGGCAATCACTGAAGCTTTCTTT. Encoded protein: CASSPQAITEAFF.